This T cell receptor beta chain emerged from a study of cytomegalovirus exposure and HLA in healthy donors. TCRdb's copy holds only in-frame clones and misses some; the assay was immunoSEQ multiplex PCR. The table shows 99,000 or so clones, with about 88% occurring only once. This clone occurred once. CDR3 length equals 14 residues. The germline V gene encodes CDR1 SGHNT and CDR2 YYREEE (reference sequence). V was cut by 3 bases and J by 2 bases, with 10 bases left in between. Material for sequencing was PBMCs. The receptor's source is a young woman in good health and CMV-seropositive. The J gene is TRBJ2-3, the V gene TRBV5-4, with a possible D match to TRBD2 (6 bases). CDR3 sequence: CASSWGDNTDTQYF. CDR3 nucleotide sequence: TGTGCCAGCAGCTGGGGGGATAACACAGATACGCAGTATTTT.